Below are 17 T cell receptor beta chains sequenced from a single sample in a study of T cell clones after liver transplantation. Method: immunoSEQ multiplex PCR; TCRdb's copy keeps in-frame clones and lacks some. The repertoire holds approximately 51,000 clones, approximately 87% seen once, with approximately 15% in the top ten. The specimen was CD8+ T cells from blood, collected 12 months after liver transplant. Receptors originate from a human patient who received a liver transplant. Some T cells here may be from the graft donor.

The V gene is TRBV9, the J gene TRBJ2-3, with D perhaps matching TRBD2 (5 bases). V gave up 3 bases and J gave up 4 bases, with 18 bases separating them. Germline CDR1 is SGDLS and CDR2 is YYNGEE. CDR3 length: 16 residues. The CDR3 coding sequence is TGTGCCAGCAGCGGGCGGGTTAAACCCTTCCCAGATACGCAGTATTTT. Translation gives CASSGRVKPFPDTQYF.

The table lists this clone with a few counts. This chain links TRBV28 with TRBJ1-5, with 10 bases that match TRBD1. Germline values: CDR1 MDHEN, CDR2 SYDVKM. V lost 7 bases, J lost 5 bases, and 5 bases stayed unmatched. CDR3 length: 14 amino acids. CDR3 amino acids: CASTPGQGYQPQHF. The CDR3 DNA reads TGTGCCAGCACTCCGGGACAGGGGTATCAGCCCCAGCATTTT.

The chain has TRBV7-9 and TRBJ2-2; D gene ambiguous. Trimming removed 3 bases from V and 6 bases from J, with 14 bases in between. The V gene's germline CDR1 is SEHNR and CDR2 FQNEAQ (reference sequence). This CDR3 is built from 15 residues. In DNA form, the CDR3 reads TGTGCCAGCAGCTTTCCCGCCTCTGGGCCCGGGGAGCTGTTTTTT. Amino acids: CASSFPASGPGELFF. The whole variable domain, remainder taken from reference TRBV7-9 and TRBJ2-2, is DTGVSQNPRHKITKRGQNVTFRCDPISEHNRLYWYRQTLGQGPEFLTYFQNEAQLEKSRLLSDRFSAERPKGSFSTLEIQRTEQGDSAMYLCASSFPASGPGELFFGEGSRLTVL.

The sample holds one count of this clone. V and J are TRBV9 and TRBJ2-5; 7 nucleotides line up with TRBD2. CDR3 length: 14 residues. Per the germline V gene, CDR1 is SGDLS and CDR2 is YYNGEE. Losses at the gene ends were 4 bases for V and 3 bases for J; bases not matched to a gene: 6. In DNA form, the CDR3 reads TGTGCCAGCAGCATCCGGGACTACGAAGAGACCCAGTACTTC. Translated: CASSIRDYEETQYF. Full variable domain (rest looked up from reference TRBV9 and TRBJ2-5): DSGVTQTPKHLITATGQRVTLRCSPRSGDLSVYWYQQSLDQGLQFLIQYYNGEERAKGNILERFSAQQFPDLHSELNLSSLELGDSALYFCASSIRDYEETQYFGPGTRLLVL.

The rearrangement joins TRBV7-9 to TRBJ1-3; perhaps TRBD1 as D (6 bases). Germline values: CDR1 SEHNR, CDR2 FQNEAQ (reference sequence). V lost 5 bases and J 6 bases, leaving 14 bases between the germline ends. This CDR3 is built from 14 residues. CDR3 protein: CASSEGRGTNTIYF. The CDR3, as DNA: TGTGCCAGCAGCGAAGGCAGGGGAACAAACACCATATATTTT.

The chain couples TRBV27 to TRBJ2-5; 7 positions match TRBD1. TRBJ2-7 explains the end of the DNA better; the J call may be wrong. This CDR3 is 16 amino acids long. CDR1 and CDR2 from the germline V gene are MNHEY and SMNVEV (reference sequence). The CDR3 here is CASSYSTGTAAYEQYF. CDR3 in DNA: TGTGCCAGCAGTTACTCCACCGGGACAGCGGCCTACGAGCAGTACTTC.

This chain uses TRBV15 with TRBJ2-1; 9 positions agree with TRBD1. Trimming cost V 7 bases and J 3 bases; bases outside gene matches: 7. From germline, CDR1 is LNHNV and CDR2 YYDKDF (reference sequence). CDR3 length: 15 amino acids. CDR3 DNA: TGTGCCACCAATATCGGGACAGGGCACTACAATGAGCAGTTCTTC. Translated: CATNIGTGHYNEQFF.

This clone was found once. The CDR3 nucleotides read TGTGCCACCCAGTGGGGGTACGAGCAGTACTTC. This gives the protein CATQWGYEQYF. The J gene is TRBJ2-7, the V gene TRBV28; perhaps D is TRBD1 or TRBD2 (5 bases each). Germline CDR1 MDHEN, CDR2 SYDVKM. The CDR3 spans 11 residues. The V end was cut by 10 bases, the J end by 4 bases, with 11 bases between.

V gene TRBV4-1 combines with J gene TRBJ2-7; 12 bases fit TRBD2. The CDR3 runs 17 residues. Unmatched junction bases numbered 7, after V lost 1 base and J lost 3 bases. Germline V gives CDR1 MGHRA, CDR2 YSYEKL. The CDR3 here is CASSQGLAGENFYEQYF. The CDR3 bases are TGCGCCAGCAGCCAAGGACTAGCGGGAGAGAACTTCTACGAGCAGTACTTC.

V gene TRBV29-1 combines with J gene TRBJ2-1; the D is unclear. Trimming left V 3 bases short and J 9 bases short, with 12 bases between. Looked up from germline, CDR1 is SQVTM and CDR2 is ANQGSEA. The CDR3 totals 12 residues. CDR3 sequence: CSVDGPSSEQFF. CDR3 nucleotides: TGCAGCGTTGACGGCCCCAGCAGTGAGCAGTTCTTC.

As to this clone: This sample includes further DNA sequences coding for the same CDR3. V usage is TRBV5-1 and J usage is TRBJ2-1; 7 bases line up with TRBD2. The J segment lost 2 bases and the V segment lost 3 bases, leaving 2 bases of the junction unmatched. The CDR3 is 14 amino acids. The germline gives CDR1 SGHRS, CDR2 YFSETQ. In nucleotides, the CDR3 is TGCGCCAGCAGCTCGGGAGGTACCTACAATGAGCAGTTCTTC. Protein product: CASSSGGTYNEQFF.

This clone is categorized as large (0.1 to 1%). V is TRBV2 and J is TRBJ1-5; no clear D. Trimming removed 2 bases at V and 3 bases at J, with 8 bases between. The CDR3 spans 14 residues. Germline CDR1 and CDR2: SNHLY and FYNNEI. The CDR3 is CASSESHNNQPQHF. As DNA, the CDR3 is TGTGCCAGCAGTGAATCCCACAACAATCAGCCCCAGCATTTT.

This clone has just one count. V is TRBV27 and J is TRBJ1-4; no clear D gene. Germline V gives CDR1 MNHEY, CDR2 SMNVEV (reference sequence). The CDR3 consists of 15 residues. V lost 3 bases and J 8 bases, leaving 16 bases between the germline ends. The CDR3 sequence: CASSLYTGREEKLFF. The CDR3, as DNA: TGTGCCAGCAGTTTGTATACGGGTAGAGAGGAAAAACTGTTTTTT.

V usage is TRBV5-6 and J usage is TRBJ1-2, with D uncertain. The germline V gene has CDR1 SGHDT and CDR2 YYEEEE. The V end lost 3 bases, the J end lost 3 bases, and 12 bases lay between the germline ends. The CDR3 is 14 amino acids. Here the CDR3 reads CASSSLSGYYGYTF. The DNA for the CDR3 is TGTGCCAGCAGCTCCCTCTCCGGGTACTATGGCTACACCTTC.

The rearrangement joins TRBV5-4 to TRBJ1-2, with 7 bases lining up with TRBD1. The V gene's germline CDR1 is SGHNT and CDR2 YYREEE (reference sequence). There are 14 residues in the CDR3. The trim removed 0 bases at V and 4 bases at J, leaving 3 bases unmatched. CDR3 amino acids: CASSLGQGVYGYTF. For the CDR3, the DNA is TGTGCCAGCAGCTTGGGGCAGGGGGTCTATGGCTACACCTTC.

This chain uses TRBV7-9 with TRBJ1-2; 9 bases are a match to TRBD1. Trimming removed 7 bases from V and 4 bases from J; junction bases left unmatched: 4. The V gene's germline CDR1 is SEHNR and CDR2 FQNEAQ (reference sequence). This CDR3 region has 13 residues. CDR3 coding DNA: TGTGCCAGCACCACAGGGGGCCCCTATGGCTACACCTTC. Protein sequence: CASTTGGPYGYTF.

The chain carries TRBV7-2 and TRBJ2-1; TRBD2 is a possible D gene (5 bases). This CDR3 comprises 13 residues. CDR1 and CDR2 from the germline V gene are SGHTA and FQGNSA. The V end was cut by 4 bases, the J end by 7 bases, with 11 bases between. CDR3 region: CASSWNPGNEQFF. CDR3 bases: TGTGCCAGCAGCTGGAACCCGGGGAATGAGCAGTTCTTC.